This T cell receptor (beta chain) derives from a study of PD-1 blockade in classical Hodgkin lymphoma. Study-wide context: Patients were dosed intravenously with nivolumab at 3 mg/kg every 2 weeks.

The repertoire was sequenced with immunoSEQ multiplex PCR; TCRdb's copy has only in-frame clones and lacks some. Altogether roughly 49,000 clones are present, around 91% being singletons, with the ten largest covering roughly 13%. Time point here: cycle 4 day 1 (C4D1), after 5 to 7 weeks of nivolumab. Each patient relapsed following autologous stem cell transplantation, and prior brentuximab vedotin exposure differed. CDR1 and CDR2 from the germline V gene are MDHEN and SYDVKM. The CDR3 has 14 amino acids. Trimming took off 5 bases at V and 3 bases at J, with 14 bases between the two ends. The rearrangement uses TRBV28 and TRBJ2-7, with TRBD1 as a possible D gene (6 bases). This sequence originates from a human donor with classical Hodgkin lymphoma. This material consisted of peripheral blood mononuclear cells (PBMCs), taken before the fourth cycle of nivolumab. CDR3 in amino acids: CASSLPTGSYEQYF. In DNA form, the CDR3 reads TGTGCCAGCAGTCTACCTACAGGGAGCTACGAGCAGTACTTC.